The rows below give T cell receptor beta chains drawn from one sample of a study of post-analysis software for immune sequencing data. In TCRdb, the PCR reads were re-called with MiXCR into one record per CDR3 protein. In the table there are a few hundred thousand distinct CDR3 sequences, approximately 46% of which are singletons. Input material: blood. These receptors were obtained from a girl aged 5-17 years with multiple sclerosis. CDR3s include the opening cysteine and the closing phenylalanine or tryptophan. The D gene is left open where the match is weak. For some rows the clone size is stated as once, few or many, or as a class when expanded; others skip it.

size: few; J: TRBJ2-1; V: TRBV7-9; length: 16; D: TRBD2; DNA: TGTGCCAGCAGTCGCCTTGGGGGCGGGAGGGCCGTTGAGCAGTTCTTC; CDR3: CASSRLGGGRAVEQFF
size: once; J: TRBJ1-1; V: TRBV10-2; length: 15; D: TRBD1; DNA: TGCGCCAGCACCTCAACTAGGACAGGGGGTGCTGAAGCTTTCTTT; CDR3: CASTSTRTGGAEAFF
size: NA; J: TRBJ2-4; V: TRBV28; length: 14; D: NA; DNA: TGTGCCAGCAGATACATACGGGGATCGAACATTCAGTACTTC; CDR3: CASRYIRGSNIQYF
size: NA; J: TRBJ1-4; V: TRBV6-5; length: 13; D: NA; DNA: TGTGCCAGCAGTTACTATGTTGGCGAAAAACTGTTTTTT; CDR3: CASSYYVGEKLFF
size: NA; J: TRBJ1-1; V: TRBV29-1; length: 13; D: TRBD1; DNA: TGCAGCGTTGGAAGACAGGGGGGCACTGAAGCTTTCTTT; CDR3: CSVGRQGGTEAFF
size: NA; J: TRBJ2-5; V: TRBV29-1; length: 13; D: TRBD2; DNA: TGCAGCGTTCTTAGGACTAGCAGGGAGACCCAGTACTTC; CDR3: CSVLRTSRETQYF
size: NA; J: TRBJ2-4; V: TRBV28; length: 14; D: NA; DNA: TGTGCCAGCAGTTCTCATGACCGGAAAAACATTCAGTACTTC; CDR3: CASSSHDRKNIQYF
size: NA; J: TRBJ2-3; V: TRBV3-1; length: 16; D: NA; DNA: TGTGCCAGCAGCCATTTTGACAGGGTAGGGACTAATACGCAGTATTTT; CDR3: CASSHFDRVGTNTQYF
size: NA; J: TRBJ2-3; V: TRBV19; length: 14; D: NA; DNA: TGTGCCAGTAGTATTCCGGGAGTGGCAGATACGCAGTATTTT; CDR3: CASSIPGVADTQYF
size: NA; J: TRBJ2-3; V: TRBV7-9; length: 13; D: NA; DNA: TGTGCCAGCAGCCGGGATCTCACAGATACGCAGTATTTT; CDR3: CASSRDLTDTQYF
size: NA; J: TRBJ1-1; V: TRBV5-1; length: 16; D: NA; DNA: TGCGCCAGCAGCTCCTCTACGGGACGCTTGAACACTGAAGCTTTCTTT; CDR3: CASSSSTGRLNTEAFF
size: many; J: TRBJ2-5; V: TRBV29-1; length: 15; D: NA; DNA: TGCAGCGTTGAAGATAGGGCGGAAATATCGGAGACCCAGTACTTC; CDR3: CSVEDRAEISETQYF
size: NA; J: TRBJ2-1; V: TRBV7-9; length: 18; D: TRBD2; DNA: TGTGCCAGCAGCCCATGGTCGACCGGGACTAGCCTTTACAATGAGCAGTTCTTC; CDR3: CASSPWSTGTSLYNEQFF
size: NA; J: TRBJ2-1; V: TRBV20-1; length: 13; D: NA; DNA: TGCAGTGCTAGAGATTTGCGGTACAATGAGCAGTTCTTC; CDR3: CSARDLRYNEQFF
size: few; J: TRBJ2-6; V: TRBV20-1; length: 14; D: NA; DNA: TGCAGTGCTACGTACGCAACGGGGGCCAACGTCCGGACTTTC; CDR3: CSATYATGANVRTF
size: NA; J: TRBJ2-7; V: TRBV29-1; length: 14; D: TRBD2; DNA: TGCAGCGTTGAAGGGGGGGGAGACTCCTACGAGCAGTACTTC; CDR3: CSVEGGGDSYEQYF